A single sample gave rise to the 14 T cell receptor beta chains below, sequenced in a study of beta chain features in type 1 diabetes. Sequenced material consisted of expressed TCRB transcripts (all of the isolated RNA was reverse transcribed). TCRdb keeps only in-frame clones here, not all; method: immunoSEQ multiplex PCR. The table records some 140,000 clones, approximately 9.2% of them present only once. The sequenced sample consisted of central memory CD4+ T cells from blood. These receptors all come from a young man in good health.

Only a few counts were recorded for this clone. The CDR3 DNA reads as TGTGCCAGCAGGTTGACAGCCCAAGAGACCCAGTACTTC. As protein: CASRLTAQETQYF. The chain carries TRBV6-1 and TRBJ2-5, with D maybe TRBD1 (5 bases). This CDR3 is built from 13 residues. Germline lookup yields CDR1 MNHNS and CDR2 SASEGT. V was pared by 6 bases and J by 1 base, with 9 bases between.

V is TRBV6-6 and J is TRBJ1-2; D might be TRBD1 (6 bases). Germline V lookup: CDR1 MNHNY, CDR2 SVGAGI (reference sequence). CDR3 length equals 15 residues. Trimming removed 8 bases at V and 8 bases at J, with 24 bases between. This chain's CDR3 is CASARTIREGVGYTF. The CDR3 DNA is TGTGCCAGCGCTCGAACCATCAGGGAGGGGGTCGGCTACACCTTC.

In its sample, this clone was seen a few times. The rearrangement joins TRBV2 to TRBJ1-6; tentative D call: TRBD1 (6 bases). Deletions cut 6 bases from V and 0 bases from J, with 12 bases between. Germline CDR1 is SNHLY and CDR2 is FYNNEI. This CDR3 has 16 residues. The CDR3 sequence is CASRPDRSSYNSPLHF. The CDR3, as DNA: TGTGCCAGCAGACCCGACAGGAGCTCCTATAATTCACCCCTCCACTTT. Using reference TRBV2 and TRBJ1-6 for the parts outside the CDR3, the full variable domain is EPEVTQTPSHQVTQMGQEVILRCVPISNHLYFYWYRQILGQKVEFLVSFYNNEISEKSEIFDDQFSVERPDGSNFTLKIRSTKLEDSAMYFCASRPDRSSYNSPLHFGNGTRLTVT.

This clone was observed a few times. The V call is TRBV5-6, the J call TRBJ2-2, with a possible D match to TRBD1 (5 bases). CDR1 SGHDT and CDR2 YYEEEE come from the germline V gene. V lost 0 bases and J 5 bases, leaving 14 bases between the germline ends. The CDR3 totals 16 residues. The CDR3 is CASSLGASRETGELFF. CDR3 nucleotides: TGTGCCAGCAGCTTGGGGGCAAGCAGGGAAACCGGGGAGCTGTTTTTT.

This clone was seen ten or more times. This chain links TRBV27 with TRBJ2-7, with 12 nucleotides matching TRBD1. After removal of 2 bases from V and 3 bases from J, the junction contained 2 bases not matched to a gene. The CDR3 contains 15 residues. Germline V gene data show CDR1 as MNHEY and CDR2 as SMNVEV (reference sequence). DNA of the CDR3: TGTGCCAGCAGTTTAGGGACAGGGGGCGGCTACGAGCAGTACTTC. This gives the protein CASSLGTGGGYEQYF.

This clone has just a few counts. The chain combines TRBV21-1 with TRBJ2-7; the table gives TRBD2 as D, unverified against the DNA. TRBV21-1 is given as a pseudogene. The CDR3 covers 13 residues. The CDR3 DNA reads TGTGCCAGCATAGGTGGCGGTAGCTACGAGCAGTACTTC. Translation gives CASIGGGSYEQYF.

This clone has only a few counts. The chain uses TRBV9 and TRBJ2-5; TRBD1 is a possible D gene (5 bases). Germline CDR1 is SGDLS and CDR2 is YYNGEE. V gave up 4 bases and J gave up 2 bases, with 12 bases separating them. The CDR3 consists of 14 residues. In DNA form, the CDR3 reads TGTGCCAGCAGCACCCGACAGAAACAAGAGACCCAGTACTTC. As protein: CASSTRQKQETQYF.

On this clone itself: Other DNA sequences in this sample translate to the same CDR3. The rearrangement joins TRBV30 to TRBJ2-1, with D possibly matching TRBD1 (6 bases). In germline, CDR1 is GTSNPN, CDR2 SVGIG (reference sequence). Trimming took off 0 bases at V and 0 bases at J, with 9 bases between the two ends. The CDR3 sequence is 15 residues long. The chain's CDR3 is CAWSVLDSSYNEQFF. CDR3 DNA: TGTGCCTGGAGTGTACTGGACAGCTCCTACAATGAGCAGTTCTTC.

This chain links TRBV5-4 with TRBJ2-5, with 7 bases lining up with TRBD2. The CDR3 has 15 amino acids. In germline, CDR1 is SGHNT, CDR2 YYREEE (reference sequence). Losses at the gene ends were 4 bases for V and 7 bases for J; bases not matched to a gene: 13. CDR3 DNA sequence: TGTGCCAGCAGCCGACCGGGGGGATCCGAGTCGACCCAGTACTTC. As protein: CASSRPGGSESTQYF.

This chain joins TRBV4-1 and TRBJ2-3; TRBD1 matches 10 bases. The CDR3 loop spans 17 amino acids. Germline CDR1 reads MGHRA; CDR2 reads YSYEKL. Germline trimming cut 4 bases from V and 1 base from J; bases unmatched to any gene: 8. CDR3 DNA sequence: TGCGCCAGCAGCCTCAGGGGGACAGGGGCTGGCACAGATACGCAGTATTTT. It encodes CASSLRGTGAGTDTQYF.

V gene TRBV28 combines with J gene TRBJ1-3, with D unclear. CDR1 MDHEN and CDR2 SYDVKM come from the germline V gene. The CDR3 loop spans 15 amino acids. Trimming removed 8 bases from V and 0 bases from J, with 14 bases in between. CDR3: CASGETQASGNTIYF. CDR3 nucleotides: TGTGCCAGCGGGGAGACACAAGCCTCTGGAAACACCATATATTTT.

The table lists this clone with a few counts. The V call is TRBV28, the J call TRBJ2-4; weak D call: TRBD1 (5 bases). CDR1 and CDR2 (germline): MDHEN, SYDVKM. V dropped 4 bases and J dropped 6 bases, with 10 bases sitting between them. CDR3 length: 13 amino acids. CDR3 residues: CASSSGKGNIQYF. Here the CDR3 DNA reads TGTGCCAGCAGTTCAGGGAAAGGAAACATTCAGTACTTC.

This clone has only a few counts. V is TRBV5-6 and J is TRBJ2-3, with a weak D call TRBD2 (6 bases). Between the trimmed V and J ends, which lost 1 base and 7 bases, there was a span of 13 bases. Germline V gene sequence: CDR1 SGHDT, CDR2 YYEEEE. The CDR3 extends over 14 amino acids. The CDR3 loop reads CASSLITSWHTQYF. CDR3 in DNA: TGTGCCAGCAGCTTGATCACTAGCTGGCATACGCAGTATTTT.

This clone was recorded a few times. The chain is built from TRBV4-2 and TRBJ1-2; D perhaps matches TRBD1 (5 bases). Per germline, CDR1 LGHNA and CDR2 YNFKEQ. The CDR3 is made up of 14 amino acids. Trimming pared 2 bases from V and 1 base from J, leaving 8 bases between. CDR3 DNA: TGTGCCAGCAGCCAAATACAGGTTAACTATGGCTACACCTTC. Its translation: CASSQIQVNYGYTF.